This entry lists 17 T cell receptor beta chains sequenced from one sample in a study of blood T cell repertoires in COVID-19. Method: immunoSEQ multiplex PCR; TCRdb's copy keeps in-frame clones and lacks some. The data contain about 190,000 clones, 65% to 80% of them singletons. Sample: peripheral blood. Receptor source: a man aged 50 or older who had recovered from COVID-19.

The gene calls are TRBV7-6 and TRBJ1-1, with TRBD1 matching over 8 bases. Looked up from germline, CDR1 is SGHVS and CDR2 is FNYEAQ. There are 16 residues in the CDR3. The V gene end was trimmed by 5 bases and the J gene end by 2 bases; junction bases not matched to a gene: 10. CDR3 loop: CASSPYRDRQNTEAFF. As DNA, the CDR3 is TGTGCCAGCAGCCCCTACCGGGACAGGCAAAACACTGAAGCTTTCTTT.

A single count supports this clone. In DNA, the CDR3 is TGTGCCAGCAGTAGGGTTGTCGGGAATGTCGGTAATGAAAAACTGTTTTTT. It codes for CASSRVVGNVGNEKLFF. The V call is TRBV28, the J call TRBJ1-4; the D is unclear. Germline CDR1 and CDR2: MDHEN and SYDVKM. The V end lost 5 bases, the J end lost 4 bases, and 20 bases lay between the germline ends. The CDR3 is 17 amino acids.

The V and J genes are TRBV27 and TRBJ1-2; possible D gene TRBD1, 5 bases. This CDR3 has 14 residues. From germline, CDR1 is MNHEY and CDR2 SMNVEV (reference sequence). The V gene lost 3 bases and the J gene lost 8 bases, with 16 bases spanning the gap. CDR3 nucleotide sequence: TGTGCCAGCAGTTTCGAAGGGGCTTCCCGGGGCTACACCTTC. The encoded protein is CASSFEGASRGYTF.

The chain links TRBV19 to TRBJ2-1; 10 nucleotides match TRBD2. The J segment lost 7 bases and the V segment lost 9 bases, leaving 6 bases of the junction unmatched. This CDR3 spans 13 amino acids. Germline-derived CDR1 and CDR2 are LNHDA and SQIVND (reference sequence). For the CDR3, the DNA is TGTGCCAGCCGCGGACTAGCGGCAAATGAGCAGTTCTTC. It is translated as CASRGLAANEQFF.

The chain recombines TRBV27 with TRBJ2-3, with a possible D match to TRBD1 (6 bases). Germline V gene data show CDR1 as MNHEY and CDR2 as SMNVEV (reference sequence). The CDR3 loop spans 15 amino acids. V gave up 6 bases and J gave up 0 bases, with 13 bases separating them. The CDR3 sequence is CASRFITGSTDTQYF. In nucleotides, the CDR3 is TGTGCCAGCAGATTCATCACAGGGAGCACAGATACGCAGTATTTT.

The chain is built from TRBV19 and TRBJ2-7, with D possibly TRBD1 on 6 matching bases. Trimming cost V 4 bases and J 0 bases, with 13 bases left between them. This CDR3 contains 15 residues. CDR1 is LNHDA, CDR2 SQIVND, per germline (reference sequence). The CDR3 DNA is TGTGCCAGTAGTAAAAACCGGGACAACTCCTACGAGCAGTACTTC. Its protein is CASSKNRDNSYEQYF.

The chain joins TRBV27 to TRBJ2-7, with D tentatively TRBD1 (5 bases). Germline CDR1 MNHEY, CDR2 SMNVEV (reference sequence). V lost 2 bases to trimming and J lost 2 bases, with 13 bases between them. The CDR3 is 15 residues long. CDR3 coding DNA: TGTGCCAGCAGTTTAGTGACAGTATTTCCCTACGAGCAGTACTTC. Its translation is CASSLVTVFPYEQYF.

The V gene is TRBV7-2, the J gene TRBJ2-3; the match to TRBD1 covers 10 bases. CDR3 length: 15 amino acids. The germline gives CDR1 SGHTA, CDR2 FQGNSA. Trimming took 0 bases from V and 6 from J; bases not matched to a gene: 3. Here the CDR3 DNA reads TGTGCCAGCAGCTTAGCCGGGACAGGGGCCGATACGCAGTATTTT. It yields the protein CASSLAGTGADTQYF.

The rearrangement joins TRBV6-2 or TRBV6-3 to TRBJ2-7; 14 bases agree with TRBD2. J lost 6 bases, V lost 0 bases, and 7 bases had no gene match. The CDR3 covers 17 residues. Germline CDR1 is MNHEY and CDR2 is SVGEGT. CDR3 residues: CASSYSLGTSGRFEQYF. CDR3 DNA: TGTGCCAGCAGTTACTCGCTCGGGACTAGCGGGAGATTCGAGCAGTACTTC.

The chain recombines TRBV30 with TRBJ2-3; D might be TRBD2 (5 bases). CDR1 and CDR2 (germline): GTSNPN, SVGIG (reference sequence). CDR3 length: 13 amino acids. Trimming took 0 bases from V and 5 from J, leaving 9 bases between them. The CDR3 nucleotides are TGTGCCTGGAGTGTGGGCCGGGGAGATACGCAGTATTTT. Its translation is CAWSVGRGDTQYF.

This rearrangement joins TRBV29-1 to TRBJ2-5, with 7 bases matching TRBD1. J lost 4 bases, V lost 6 bases, and 11 bases had no gene match. From germline, CDR1 is SQVTM and CDR2 ANQGSEA. CDR3 length: 14 amino acids. The CDR3 bases are TGCAGCGTGGGGGACAGTCATATGGGAGAGACCCAGTACTTC. It encodes CSVGDSHMGETQYF.

J is TRBJ2-7 and V is TRBV11-2; D might be TRBD1 (6 bases). Trimming pared 0 bases from V and 2 bases from J, leaving 11 bases between. CDR3 size: 15 residues. Per germline, CDR1 SGHAT and CDR2 FQNNGV. CDR3 DNA: TGTGCCAGCAGCTTAGACGGGACACCTACCTACGAGCAGTACTTC. This translates into CASSLDGTPTYEQYF.

The chain recombines TRBV5-1 with TRBJ1-6; a possible D gene is TRBD1 (6 bases). This CDR3 is built from 15 residues. V was cut by 1 base and J by 7 bases, with 12 bases left in between. Germline loops: CDR1 SGHRS, CDR2 YFSETQ. The CDR3 is CASSLSSGANSPLHF. The CDR3 DNA sequence: TGCGCCAGCAGCTTGTCATCAGGGGCGAATTCACCCCTCCACTTT.

This clone was found a few times. The gene calls are TRBV5-1 and TRBJ1-2; D is perhaps TRBD1 (5 bases). The CDR3 covers 13 residues. Germline V gene lookup returns CDR1 SGHRS and CDR2 YFSETQ. Between the trimmed V and J ends, which lost 3 bases and 4 bases, there was a span of 10 bases. CDR3 loop: CASSSQDIYGYTF. Here the CDR3 DNA reads TGCGCCAGCAGCTCACAGGATATCTATGGCTACACCTTC.

The V call is TRBV11-3, the J call TRBJ2-5; 7 positions match TRBD2. CDR3 length equals 13 residues. In germline, CDR1 is SGHNT, CDR2 YENEEA. V dropped 5 bases and J dropped 5; count of bases not matched to a gene: 5. The CDR3 sequence is CASSPNGGETQYF. DNA for the CDR3: TGTGCCAGCAGCCCTAACGGGGGGGAGACCCAGTACTTC.

The rearrangement joins TRBV18 to TRBJ1-2, with 10 nucleotides matching TRBD1. This CDR3 is 14 amino acids long. Germline CDR1 and CDR2: KGHSH and LQKENI. The V gene end was trimmed by 3 bases and the J gene end by 6 bases; junction bases not matched to a gene: 4. The CDR3 is CASSPRQGADGYTF. The CDR3 DNA is TGTGCCAGCTCACCTCGACAGGGGGCTGATGGCTACACCTTC.

The chain joins TRBV6-1 to TRBJ1-1, with TRBD1 as a possible D gene (6 bases). This CDR3 is 14 amino acids long. The germline gives CDR1 MNHNS, CDR2 SASEGT. The V end lost 2 bases, the J end lost 5 bases, and 12 bases lay between the germline ends. The CDR3 protein is CASSETGKGTEAFF. The CDR3 DNA reads TGTGCCAGCAGTGAAACAGGGAAAGGAACTGAAGCTTTCTTT.